The present TCR beta chain was sequenced within a study of T cells in Graves' hyperthyroidism and ophthalmopathy. Study-wide background: Peripheral blood sampling occurred at initial diagnosis, before any treatment. Broader study findings: Blood shared most expanded thyroid clonotypes above 0.001.

The study left out patients who had uncontrolled infection, other autoimmune disease, pregnancy or lactation. Orbital computed tomography and thyroid ultrasound, together with serum TRAb and thyroxine and clinical symptoms, were used for diagnoses. This CDR3 is built from 13 residues. Per the germline V gene, CDR1 is WNHNN and CDR2 is SYGVQD (reference sequence). Trimming stripped 0 bases from V and 6 bases from J, with 9 bases between. This clonotype was counted ten times or more. The antigen is unknown. RNA transcripts were the template for amplifying TCR beta CDR3 regions. Using the HTBI primer set, a first-round RT-PCR was run on the TCR CDR3. Each CDR3 protein gets one entry after TCRdb re-called the multiplex PCR reads with MiXCR. Among about 700,000 distinct CDR3 sequences, roughly 15% were seen once, and the ten largest hold about a tenth.

The V gene is TRBV10-1, the J gene TRBJ2-7; D may be TRBD1 (6 bases). Sequenced sample: blood. This sequence originates from a woman aged 18-35 years with Graves' hyperthyroidism. DNA of the CDR3: TGCGCCAGCAGTGAGTCCCACAGGGCCGAGCAGTACTTC. Encoded protein: CASSESHRAEQYF.